These T cell receptor beta chains were read from a single sample in a study of shared clonotypes between healthy human individuals. Profiled with immunoSEQ multiplex PCR; TCRdb holds only in-frame clones, not every one. This table holds roughly 490,000 clones, 79% found once. Sequencing input: PBMCs. These receptors all come from a woman aged 40 to 50 in good health. Some clones in this sample may be carry-over from other donors' samples. CDR3s include the opening cysteine and the closing phenylalanine or tryptophan. The order of the fields is V gene, D gene, clone size, J gene, CDR3 protein, CDR3 DNA. The D gene is left open where the match is weak. The size field is filled for only some rows; it gives once, few, many or a size class.

v_call: TRBV30
d_call: NA
clone_size: NA
j_call: TRBJ2-7
cdr3_aa: CAWSPRTVLNYEQYF
cdr3_nt: TGTGCCTGGAGCCCTAGGACGGTCCTTAACTACGAGCAGTACTTC

v_call: TRBV18
d_call: TRBD2
clone_size: NA
j_call: TRBJ2-2
cdr3_aa: CASSPGGRYTGELFF
cdr3_nt: TGTGCCAGCTCACCAGGCGGGAGATACACCGGGGAGCTGTTTTTT

v_call: TRBV7-2
d_call: NA
clone_size: NA
j_call: TRBJ1-1
cdr3_aa: CASSKTGNTEAFF
cdr3_nt: TGTGCCAGCAGCAAAACGGGGAACACTGAAGCTTTCTTT

v_call: TRBV29-1
d_call: NA
clone_size: NA
j_call: TRBJ2-3
cdr3_aa: CSVGMLAASTDTQYF
cdr3_nt: TGCAGCGTAGGAATGTTAGCGGCTAGCACAGATACGCAGTATTTT

v_call: TRBV18
d_call: NA
clone_size: once
j_call: TRBJ1-2
cdr3_aa: CASSPSETYGYTF
cdr3_nt: TGTGCCAGCTCACCCTCCGAGACCTATGGCTACACCTTC

v_call: TRBV14
d_call: NA
clone_size: NA
j_call: TRBJ2-1
cdr3_aa: CASSQDLGFWGISYNEQFF
cdr3_nt: TGTGCCAGCAGCCAAGATCTCGGGTTTTGGGGGATCTCCTACAATGAGCAGTTCTTC

v_call: TRBV5-4
d_call: NA
clone_size: NA
j_call: TRBJ2-1
cdr3_aa: CASSYGRIYNEQFF
cdr3_nt: TGTGCCAGCAGCTACGGACGGATTTACAATGAGCAGTTCTTC

v_call: TRBV27
d_call: TRBD2
clone_size: NA
j_call: TRBJ2-7
cdr3_aa: CASSSPPGTSGSYEQYF
cdr3_nt: TGTGCCAGCAGTTCCCCCCCCGGGACTAGCGGGAGTTACGAGCAGTACTTC

v_call: TRBV2
d_call: TRBD2
clone_size: NA
j_call: TRBJ2-3
cdr3_aa: CASSELRGFTDTQYF
cdr3_nt: TGTGCCAGCAGTGAACTGCGGGGGTTCACAGATACGCAGTATTTT

v_call: TRBV6-4
d_call: TRBD2
clone_size: NA
j_call: TRBJ2-5
cdr3_aa: CASSAPSGSPMETQYF
cdr3_nt: TGTGCCAGCAGTGCCCCTAGCGGGAGTCCGATGGAGACCCAGTACTTC

v_call: TRBV5-6
d_call: NA
clone_size: NA
j_call: TRBJ2-7
cdr3_aa: CASSSKAGHTVPYEQYF
cdr3_nt: TGTGCCAGCAGCTCTAAAGCGGGACACACGGTACCCTACGAGCAGTACTTC

v_call: TRBV5-6
d_call: TRBD1
clone_size: NA
j_call: TRBJ2-3
cdr3_aa: CASSLPDRGSTDTQYF
cdr3_nt: TGTGCCAGCAGCCTCCCGGACAGGGGAAGTACAGATACGCAGTATTTT

v_call: TRBV5-1
d_call: NA
clone_size: NA
j_call: TRBJ1-1
cdr3_aa: CASSVQVSNTEAFF
cdr3_nt: TGCGCCAGCAGCGTACAGGTTTCGAACACTGAAGCTTTCTTT

v_call: TRBV5-1
d_call: NA
clone_size: many
j_call: TRBJ1-1
cdr3_aa: CASSPGGGSTEAFF
cdr3_nt: TGCGCCAGCAGCCCAGGAGGGGGGAGCACTGAAGCTTTCTTT

v_call: TRBV7-9
d_call: TRBD1
clone_size: NA
j_call: TRBJ1-4
cdr3_aa: CASSSQGFGEKLFF
cdr3_nt: TGTGCCAGCAGCTCACAGGGGTTTGGGGAAAAACTGTTTTTT

v_call: TRBV4-3
d_call: NA
clone_size: NA
j_call: TRBJ2-7
cdr3_aa: CASSQGGYYEQYF
cdr3_nt: TGCGCCAGCAGCCAAGGAGGGTACTACGAGCAGTACTTC

v_call: TRBV19
d_call: NA
clone_size: NA
j_call: TRBJ1-1
cdr3_aa: CASKRVNTEAFF
cdr3_nt: TGTGCCAGTAAAAGGGTGAACACTGAAGCTTTCTTT

v_call: TRBV10-3
d_call: TRBD2
clone_size: few
j_call: TRBJ2-5
cdr3_aa: CAIRRAGVSETQYF
cdr3_nt: TGTGCCATCAGAAGGGCGGGAGTCTCAGAGACCCAGTACTTC

v_call: TRBV5-1
d_call: NA
clone_size: NA
j_call: TRBJ2-5
cdr3_aa: CASSLGQVGETQYF
cdr3_nt: TGCGCCAGCAGCTTGGGTCAGGTGGGAGAGACCCAGTACTTC

v_call: TRBV10-3
d_call: TRBD2
clone_size: NA
j_call: TRBJ2-1
cdr3_aa: CAISEPTSGSSWDYNEQFF
cdr3_nt: TGTGCCATCAGTGAGCCCACTAGCGGGAGTAGCTGGGACTACAATGAGCAGTTCTTC

v_call: TRBV5-1
d_call: NA
clone_size: NA
j_call: TRBJ1-3
cdr3_aa: CASSLVPGLSSGNTIYF
cdr3_nt: TGCGCCAGCAGCTTGGTGCCCGGCCTAAGCTCTGGAAACACCATATATTTT

v_call: TRBV27
d_call: NA
clone_size: NA
j_call: TRBJ2-6
cdr3_aa: CASSLLNSGANVLTF
cdr3_nt: TGTGCCAGCAGTTTACTAAACTCTGGGGCCAACGTCCTGACTTTC

v_call: TRBV10-2
d_call: NA
clone_size: NA
j_call: TRBJ2-1
cdr3_aa: CASSDVAFPYVEQFF
cdr3_nt: TGCGCCAGCAGTGACGTAGCGTTCCCCTACGTTGAGCAGTTCTTC

v_call: TRBV7-6
d_call: NA
clone_size: NA
j_call: TRBJ2-5
cdr3_aa: CASSLAKDQTQYF
cdr3_nt: TGTGCCAGCAGCTTAGCGAAGGACCAGACCCAGTACTTC

v_call: TRBV30
d_call: TRBD2
clone_size: once
j_call: TRBJ2-1
cdr3_aa: CAWSVLGTSGGNEQFF
cdr3_nt: TGTGCCTGGAGTGTACTAGGTACTAGCGGGGGGAATGAGCAGTTCTTC

v_call: TRBV4-2
d_call: TRBD2
clone_size: once
j_call: TRBJ2-3
cdr3_aa: CASSQELAGSTDTQYF
cdr3_nt: TGTGCCAGCAGCCAAGAACTAGCGGGTAGCACAGATACGCAGTATTTT

v_call: TRBV18
d_call: NA
clone_size: NA
j_call: TRBJ2-1
cdr3_aa: CASSPGSDRNNEQFF
cdr3_nt: TGTGCCAGCTCACCAGGGTCGGACAGAAACAATGAGCAGTTCTTC

v_call: TRBV28
d_call: NA
clone_size: NA
j_call: TRBJ2-3
cdr3_aa: CASSSLRPPLTDTQYF
cdr3_nt: TGTGCCAGCAGTTCCCTAAGACCTCCGCTCACAGATACGCAGTATTTT

v_call: TRBV5-6
d_call: NA
clone_size: NA
j_call: TRBJ2-3
cdr3_aa: CASSLGTSWGTDTQYF
cdr3_nt: TGTGCCAGCAGCTTGGGTACCTCCTGGGGCACAGATACGCAGTATTTT

v_call: TRBV28
d_call: NA
clone_size: few
j_call: TRBJ2-7
cdr3_aa: CASNWQGDEQYF
cdr3_nt: TGTGCCAGTAATTGGCAGGGCGACGAGCAGTACTTC

v_call: TRBV29-1
d_call: TRBD1
clone_size: NA
j_call: TRBJ2-7
cdr3_aa: CSVAGGNAYEQYF
cdr3_nt: TGCAGCGTTGCAGGGGGAAATGCCTACGAGCAGTACTTC

v_call: TRBV19
d_call: NA
clone_size: NA
j_call: TRBJ2-3
cdr3_aa: CASKDGVAVDTQYF
cdr3_nt: TGTGCCAGTAAAGACGGGGTAGCGGTCGATACGCAGTATTTT

v_call: TRBV28
d_call: NA
clone_size: NA
j_call: TRBJ1-2
cdr3_aa: CASSTLRGRRYGYTF
cdr3_nt: TGTGCCAGCAGCACTCTGAGAGGCAGACGCTATGGCTACACCTTC

v_call: TRBV2
d_call: NA
clone_size: few
j_call: TRBJ1-5
cdr3_aa: CASSVRQNQPQHF
cdr3_nt: TGTGCCAGCAGTGTGCGGCAAAATCAGCCCCAGCATTTT

v_call: TRBV4-2
d_call: NA
clone_size: NA
j_call: TRBJ2-7
cdr3_aa: CASSQDEAGDVWEQYF
cdr3_nt: TGTGCCAGCAGCCAAGATGAAGCAGGGGACGTTTGGGAGCAGTACTTC

v_call: TRBV30
d_call: NA
clone_size: few
j_call: TRBJ1-5
cdr3_aa: CAWSVYGNQPQHF
cdr3_nt: TGTGCCTGGAGTGTATACGGCAATCAGCCCCAGCATTTT

v_call: TRBV15
d_call: NA
clone_size: NA
j_call: TRBJ2-7
cdr3_aa: CATSRQGGPYEQYF
cdr3_nt: TGTGCCACCAGCAGACAGGGGGGTCCCTACGAGCAGTACTTC

v_call: TRBV14
d_call: TRBD2
clone_size: few
j_call: TRBJ2-1
cdr3_aa: CASSGRGLASNEQFF
cdr3_nt: TGTGCCAGCAGCGGAAGGGGACTAGCGTCGAATGAGCAGTTCTTC

v_call: TRBV10-3
d_call: NA
clone_size: few
j_call: TRBJ1-3
cdr3_aa: CAISDGPLSGNTIYF
cdr3_nt: TGTGCCATCAGTGACGGTCCGCTCTCTGGAAACACCATATATTTT

v_call: TRBV5-1
d_call: NA
clone_size: few
j_call: TRBJ2-7
cdr3_aa: CASSFSPDFREYF
cdr3_nt: TGCGCCAGCAGCTTTTCCCCGGACTTTCGGGAGTACTTC

v_call: TRBV9
d_call: NA
clone_size: few
j_call: TRBJ1-5
cdr3_aa: CASSVASNQPQHF
cdr3_nt: TGTGCCAGCAGCGTAGCTAGCAATCAGCCCCAGCATTTT

v_call: TRBV18
d_call: TRBD1
clone_size: NA
j_call: TRBJ1-4
cdr3_aa: CASSPFQGGDEKLFF
cdr3_nt: TGTGCCAGCTCACCCTTCCAGGGGGGTGATGAAAAACTGTTTTTT

v_call: TRBV28
d_call: TRBD2
clone_size: NA
j_call: TRBJ2-2
cdr3_aa: CASTLGGGANTGELFF
cdr3_nt: TGTGCCAGCACCCTCGGCGGGGGGGCGAACACCGGGGAGCTGTTTTTT

v_call: TRBV10-2
d_call: TRBD2
clone_size: NA
j_call: TRBJ2-1
cdr3_aa: CASSVLADYNEQFF
cdr3_nt: TGCGCCAGCAGTGTTCTAGCGGATTACAATGAGCAGTTCTTC

v_call: TRBV18
d_call: TRBD2
clone_size: NA
j_call: TRBJ2-7
cdr3_aa: CASSLGLAGLIEQYF
cdr3_nt: TGTGCCAGCTCACTGGGACTAGCGGGATTAATCGAGCAGTACTTC

v_call: TRBV7-2
d_call: NA
clone_size: NA
j_call: TRBJ2-1
cdr3_aa: CASIGDEQFF
cdr3_nt: TGTGCCAGCATCGGCGATGAGCAGTTCTTC

v_call: TRBV7-3
d_call: TRBD1
clone_size: NA
j_call: TRBJ2-3
cdr3_aa: CASSSGQGSTDTQYF
cdr3_nt: TGTGCCAGCAGCTCGGGACAGGGCTCGACAGATACGCAGTATTTT

v_call: TRBV18
d_call: TRBD1
clone_size: NA
j_call: TRBJ2-7
cdr3_aa: CASSGQGYEQYF
cdr3_nt: TGTGCCAGCTCAGGACAGGGCTACGAGCAGTACTTC